The source of this T cell receptor (beta chain) is a study of T cells expressing NK-cell markers. Study-level information: Investigators obtained TCR beta repertoires from sorted CD3+CD56+NKG2C+, CD3+CD56+NKG2C- and CD3+CD56-NKG2C+ T cells. Seven sequenced donors out of eight were HCMV-seropositive, one seronegative.

CDR1 is SQVTM and CDR2 is ANQGSEA in the germline V gene. This CDR3 spans 13 amino acids. Study conclusions and caveats: Of CD8+ T cells, 1.0-7.0% belonged to dominant NKG2C+ clonotypes in 5 or 6 donors.

cDNA encoding TCR beta was synthesized via 5'RACE template switching incorporating UMIs. TCRdb re-called the 5' RACE reads and gives one entry per CDR3 protein, without DNA. In all, the sample yields about 460,000 distinct CDR3 sequences. Worth noting for this clonotype: Its matching antigen is unknown.

The origin of this receptor is a woman between 50 and 59 years old in good health. The rearrangement links TRBV29-1 to TRBJ2-1; TCRdb lists TRBD1, though no DNA is available to test this call. Sequenced: blood T cells: a sorted CD56 or NKG2C T cell subset, CD4+ or CD8+ T cells, or bulk PBMC T cells (not recorded which). The CDR3 reads CSVLTGGRDEQFF.